A single sample is the source of the 14 T cell receptor beta chains below, sequenced in a study of radiation and T cells in renal cell carcinoma. The time point was: blood 2 weeks post-SBRT. Regarding treatment: 15 Gy SBRT to primary tumor, nephrectomy 4 weeks later. Some clones are missing from TCRdb's copy, which holds only in-frame ones; the method was immunoSEQ multiplex PCR. The sample includes roughly 140,000 clones, about nine tenths of them seen just once. The sample in question was blood, obtained from a patient whose treatment included radiotherapy and nephrectomy. These TCRs come from a woman in her forties or fifties with renal cell carcinoma.

The rearrangement joins TRBV7-3 to TRBJ1-6; D gene ambiguous. This CDR3 comprises 13 residues. The germline CDR1 and CDR2 sequences are SGHTA and FQGTGA. Trimming cost V 2 bases and J 8 bases, with 7 bases left between them. The CDR3 spells CASSLSQDSPLHF. CDR3 sequence (DNA): TGTGCCAGCAGCTTATCCCAGGATTCACCCCTCCACTTT.

This chain connects TRBV21-1 to TRBJ1-4; TRBD1 is the table's D call, not checked against the DNA. TRBV21-1 is designated a pseudogene. This CDR3 comprises 18 residues. DNA of the CDR3: TGTGCCAGCAGCACCCCGGCCCTAAAAGGGACAGTTAATGAAAAACTGTTTTTT. Residues: CASSTPALKGTVNEKLFF.

The chain has TRBV7-9 and TRBJ1-3; TRBD1 is a possible D gene (6 bases). In germline, CDR1 is SEHNR, CDR2 FQNEAQ (reference sequence). The CDR3 is made up of 15 amino acids. Deletions cut 4 bases from V and 0 bases from J, with 10 bases between. CDR3 nucleotide sequence: TGTGCCAGCAGCTCAGGACAGTACTCTGGAAACACCATATATTTT. Its protein product is CASSSGQYSGNTIYF.

This clone was observed once. The chain couples TRBV25-1 to TRBJ1-2; D gene uncertain. The CDR3 consists of 13 residues. The ends were cut back, 4 bases at V and 2 bases at J, with 8 bases in the middle. Germline V gives CDR1 MGHDK, CDR2 SYGVNS. The CDR3 here is CASSVSQNYGYTF. CDR3 nucleotides: TGTGCCAGCAGTGTATCTCAGAACTATGGCTACACCTTC.

Written as DNA, the CDR3 is TGCAGCGAGGTGGACGGGACAGGGCTCATGAGGAACGCGGCTAAGGCTTTCTTT. Translated, it gives CSEVDGTGLMRNAAKAFF. The V gene is TRBV29-1, the J gene TRBJ1-1, with 9 positions matching TRBD1. CDR3 length: 18 residues. With V trimmed by 7 bases and J by 11 bases, 29 bases remained unmatched. Germline V lookup: CDR1 SQVTM, CDR2 ANQGSEA.

V gene TRBV7-8 combines with J gene TRBJ1-2, with a tentative D call TRBD1 (6 bases). Germline lookup yields CDR1 SGHVS and CDR2 FQNEAQ. Trimming stripped 0 bases from V and 4 bases from J, with 12 bases between. The CDR3 runs to 15 residues. The CDR3 spells CASSLAEGDTYGYTF. As DNA, the CDR3 is TGTGCCAGCAGCTTAGCCGAGGGGGACACCTATGGCTACACCTTC.

About this clone: Other DNA sequences in this specimen translate into the identical CDR3. The chain employs TRBV14 and TRBJ2-7; no definite D call. The CDR3 length is 13 residues. The V end lost 4 bases, the J end lost 2 bases, and 9 bases lay between the germline ends. Per the germline V gene, CDR1 is SGHDN and CDR2 is FVKESK. In DNA, the CDR3 is TGTGCCAGCAGCCGAGACCGGGCCTACGAGCAGTACTTC. Translated: CASSRDRAYEQYF.

The V gene is TRBV19, the J gene TRBJ1-2, with D hard to call. Trimming removed 4 bases at V and 2 bases at J, with 8 bases between. From germline, CDR1 is LNHDA and CDR2 SQIVND (reference sequence). The CDR3 extends over 13 amino acids. Here the CDR3 reads CASSSVGNYGYTF. In DNA form, the CDR3 reads TGTGCCAGTAGTAGTGTGGGAAACTATGGCTACACCTTC.

The CDR3 nucleotides are TGTGCCAGCAGTTATAACAGGGGCGGTGGCACCGGGGAGCTGTTTTTT. It specifies CASSYNRGGGTGELFF. This sequence joins TRBV6-5 and TRBJ2-2; 7 nucleotides line up with TRBD1. Germline V gene sequence: CDR1 MNHEY, CDR2 SVGAGI. This CDR3 has 16 residues. Unmatched junction bases numbered 8, after V lost 3 bases and J lost 4 bases.

The chain employs TRBV11-2 and TRBJ2-2; maybe TRBD2 (6 bases). Trimming removed 8 bases from V and 2 bases from J, with 12 bases in between. The germline V gene has CDR1 SGHAT and CDR2 FQNNGV. This CDR3 region has 14 residues. The CDR3 DNA sequence: TGTGCCAGCCACGGGGGAGTCAACACCGGGGAGCTGTTTTTT. This codes for CASHGGVNTGELFF.

J is TRBJ1-2 and V is TRBV14; D not certain. Germline V lookup: CDR1 SGHDN, CDR2 FVKESK. This CDR3 contains 14 residues. Trimming stripped 4 bases from V and 7 bases from J, with 16 bases between. The CDR3 DNA reads as TGTGCCAGCAGCCCCCGAGGGAGAGGAGGTGGCTACACCTTC. It encodes CASSPRGRGGGYTF.

V usage is TRBV7-8 and J usage is TRBJ1-1; no clear D gene. V was cut by 3 bases and J by 2 bases, with 7 bases left in between. CDR3 length: 13 residues. CDR1 is SGHVS, CDR2 FQNEAQ, per germline. The chain's CDR3 is CASSFGRNTEAFF. The CDR3 bases are TGTGCCAGCAGCTTTGGGCGAAACACTGAAGCTTTCTTT.

This clone was counted only a few times. The chain is built from TRBV15 and TRBJ1-4; D is ambiguous. The CDR3 runs to 15 residues. V was trimmed by 3 bases and J by 3 bases, leaving 11 bases between them. CDR1 is LNHNV and CDR2 is YYDKDF in the germline V gene (reference sequence). The CDR3 nucleotides are TGTGCCACCAGCAGGGACGGAGACCCTAATGAAAAACTGTTTTTT. This translates into CATSRDGDPNEKLFF. Variable domain in full (rest from reference TRBV15 and TRBJ1-4): DAMVIQNPRYQVTQFGKPVTLSCSQTLNHNVMYWYQQKSSQAPKLLFHYYDKDFNNEADTPDNFQSRRPNTSFCFLDIRSPGLGDTAMYLCATSRDGDPNEKLFFGSGTQLSVL.

This chain uses TRBV13 with TRBJ2-7, with D uncertain. The CDR3 has 15 amino acids. Germline V gene sequence: CDR1 PRHDT, CDR2 FYEKMQ (reference sequence). V dropped 5 bases and J dropped 1 base, with 15 bases sitting between them. The CDR3: CASSRRSSPSYEQYF. The CDR3 region has the DNA TGTGCCAGCAGCCGACGATCCTCTCCATCCTACGAGCAGTACTTC.